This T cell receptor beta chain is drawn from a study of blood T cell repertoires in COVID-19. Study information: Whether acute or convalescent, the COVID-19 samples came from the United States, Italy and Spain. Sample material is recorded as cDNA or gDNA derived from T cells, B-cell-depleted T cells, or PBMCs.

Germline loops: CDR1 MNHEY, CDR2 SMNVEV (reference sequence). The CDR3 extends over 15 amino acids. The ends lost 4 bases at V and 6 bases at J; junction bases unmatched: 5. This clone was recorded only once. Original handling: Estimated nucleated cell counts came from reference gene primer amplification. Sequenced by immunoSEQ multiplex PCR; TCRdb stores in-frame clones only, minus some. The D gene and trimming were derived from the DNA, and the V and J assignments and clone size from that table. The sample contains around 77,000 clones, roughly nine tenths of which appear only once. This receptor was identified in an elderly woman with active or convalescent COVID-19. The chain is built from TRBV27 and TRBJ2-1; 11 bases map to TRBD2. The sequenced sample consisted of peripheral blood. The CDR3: CASSYSGGAPNEQFF. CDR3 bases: TGTGCCAGCAGTTATAGCGGGGGGGCTCCCAATGAGCAGTTCTTC.